The next 5 T cell receptor beta chains were all read from a single sample in a study of blood T cell repertoires in COVID-19. Profiled with immunoSEQ multiplex PCR; TCRdb holds only in-frame clones, not every one. The sample consists of some 170,000 clones, 80% to 90% of them appearing once. The sample consisted of peripheral blood. These receptors were taken from a woman older than 75 with acute or convalescent COVID-19.

The chain links TRBV7-2 to TRBJ2-2; D unclear. Germline V gene data show CDR1 as SGHTA and CDR2 as FQGNSA. The CDR3 has 14 residues. Between the trimmed V and J ends, which lost 0 bases and 6 bases, there was a span of 8 bases. CDR3 sequence: CASSLAPSSGELFF. The CDR3 DNA is TGTGCCAGCAGCTTAGCCCCTAGTTCCGGGGAGCTGTTTTTT.

This chain connects TRBV4-2 to TRBJ1-1; 7 bases map to TRBD1. In germline, CDR1 is LGHNA, CDR2 YNFKEQ. Germline trimming cut 4 bases from V and 1 base from J; bases unmatched to any gene: 6. CDR3 size: 15 residues. This chain's CDR3 is CASSPHRDRNTEAFF. In nucleotides, the CDR3 is TGTGCCAGCAGCCCCCACCGGGACAGGAACACTGAAGCTTTCTTT.

The chain links TRBV28 to TRBJ2-5; no firm D call. The CDR3 covers 12 residues. Germline V gene sequence: CDR1 MDHEN, CDR2 SYDVKM. Trimming took off 5 bases at V and 2 bases at J, with 6 bases between the two ends. The CDR3 sequence is CASSDTQETQYF. The DNA of the CDR3 is TGTGCCAGCAGTGACACACAAGAGACCCAGTACTTC.

The chain couples TRBV18 to TRBJ2-5, with 7 bases lining up with TRBD1. V shed 3 bases and J 0 bases; nucleotides not matched to a gene: 4. The CDR3 runs 15 residues. CDR1 and CDR2 from the germline V gene are KGHSH and LQKENI. The CDR3 loop reads CASSPGQGDQETQYF. DNA of the CDR3: TGTGCCAGCTCACCCGGCCAGGGGGACCAAGAGACCCAGTACTTC.

This clone was seen more than once but under ten times. The CDR3 here is CASSRRFDTEAFF. The CDR3 DNA is TGTGCCAGCAGCAGAAGATTTGACACTGAAGCTTTCTTT. The V and J genes are TRBV27 and TRBJ1-1; D uncertain. The V and J ends lost 6 bases and 3 bases respectively, with 11 bases between them. Germline V lookup: CDR1 MNHEY, CDR2 SMNVEV (reference sequence). There are 13 residues in the CDR3.